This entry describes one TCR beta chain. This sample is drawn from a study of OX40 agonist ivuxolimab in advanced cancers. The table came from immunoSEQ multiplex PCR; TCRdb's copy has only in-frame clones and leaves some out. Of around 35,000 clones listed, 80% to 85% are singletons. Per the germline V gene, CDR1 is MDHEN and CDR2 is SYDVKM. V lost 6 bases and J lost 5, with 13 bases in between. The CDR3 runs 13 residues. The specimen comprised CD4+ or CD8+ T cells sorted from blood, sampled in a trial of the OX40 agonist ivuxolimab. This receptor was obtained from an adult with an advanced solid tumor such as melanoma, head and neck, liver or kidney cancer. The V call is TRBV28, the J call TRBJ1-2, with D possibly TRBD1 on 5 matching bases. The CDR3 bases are TGTGCCAGCAGGTCCGGGACGACTTATGGCTACACCTTC. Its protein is CASRSGTTYGYTF.